The 20 T cell receptor beta chains reported below all come from one sample, sequenced in a study of technical replicates of blood from a few donors. Here immunoSEQ multiplex PCR was the method, and the copy in TCRdb shows in-frame clones only, minus some. The top ten hold about 4.8% of the sample, which has 50,000 to 70,000 clones, approximately 86% seen once. The specimen was PBMCs. The receptors derive from a human donor in good health. Some clones in this sample may be carry-over from other donors' samples.

J is TRBJ1-1 and V is TRBV20-1; D is perhaps TRBD1 (5 bases). The germline V and J ends were trimmed by 6 bases and 4 bases, with 9 bases remaining between them. Looked up from germline, CDR1 is DFQATT and CDR2 is SNEGSKA (reference sequence). CDR3 length: 11 amino acids. In DNA, the CDR3 is TGCAGTGCCCGGGGGATCACTGAAGCTTTCTTT. Encoded protein: CSARGITEAFF.

The rearrangement joins TRBV5-4 to TRBJ1-1; 10 nucleotides agree with TRBD1. V lost 0 bases and J lost 4; bases outside the gene matches: 6. The CDR3 spans 16 residues. CDR1 is SGHNT, CDR2 YYREEE, per germline (reference sequence). The CDR3 spells CASSLAVDRGTTEAFF. Written as DNA, the CDR3 is TGTGCCAGCAGCTTGGCCGTGGACAGGGGGACCACTGAAGCTTTCTTT.

The chain uses TRBV11-2 and TRBJ2-2; TRBD2 aligns across 7 bases. This CDR3 region has 13 residues. Germline V gene sequence: CDR1 SGHAT, CDR2 FQNNGV. The ends lost 10 bases at V and 1 base at J; junction bases unmatched: 3. Written as DNA, the CDR3 is TGTGCCACTAAGCGGGAGAACACCGGGGAGCTGTTTTTT. Residues: CATKRENTGELFF.

This chain uses TRBV19 with TRBJ1-5; 7 bases align to TRBD1. The CDR3 loop spans 16 amino acids. J lost 2 bases, V lost 6 bases, and 10 bases had no gene match. Germline values: CDR1 LNHDA, CDR2 SQIVND (reference sequence). CDR3 DNA sequence: TGTGCCAGTAGGGGGGTTCTTGGACAGGGCAATCAGCCCCAGCATTTT. Translating gives CASRGVLGQGNQPQHF.

The V and J genes are TRBV6-4 and TRBJ2-7; 7 bases map to TRBD2. Germline CDR1 and CDR2: MRHNA and SNTAGT. The CDR3 spans 15 residues. Unmatched junction bases numbered 14, after V lost 6 bases and J lost 6 bases. CDR3 bases: TGTGCCAGCAGACCGACTGGGGGAGGGCCTAGCGAGCAGTACTTC. This encodes CASRPTGGGPSEQYF.

The rearrangement joins TRBV18 to TRBJ1-1, with D perhaps TRBD1 (6 bases). The CDR3 covers 17 residues. V was shortened by 6 bases and J by 3 bases, with 23 bases between the two germline ends. The V gene's germline CDR1 is KGHSH and CDR2 LQKENI. The CDR3 coding sequence is TGTGCCAGCTCCTTTTCACAAATACAGGGTCCCCACACTGAAGCTTTCTTT. Translating it yields CASSFSQIQGPHTEAFF. The complete variable domain, with remaining parts taken from reference TRBV18 and TRBJ1-1, reads NAGVMQNPRHLVRRRGQEARLRCSPMKGHSHVYWYRQLPEEGLKFMVYLQKENIIDESGMPKERFSAEFPKEGPSILRIQQVVRGDSAAYFCASSFSQIQGPHTEAFFGQGTRLTVV.

The J gene is TRBJ2-2, the V gene TRBV5-1; 12 bases agree with TRBD2. The length of the CDR3 is 16 residues. Germline loops: CDR1 SGHRS, CDR2 YFSETQ. The V segment lost 4 bases and the J segment 6 bases; nucleotides outside the gene matches: 7. The CDR3, as DNA: TGCGCCAGCAGCATGACTAGCGGGGGCCTAGCCGGGGAGCTGTTTTTT. As protein: CASSMTSGGLAGELFF.

The chain couples TRBV11-2 to TRBJ2-3; no definite D call. This CDR3 region has 12 residues. In germline, CDR1 is SGHAT, CDR2 FQNNGV. Trimming stripped 4 bases from V and 4 bases from J, with 6 bases between. The CDR3 sequence: CASSSGSDTQYF. The CDR3 DNA reads TGTGCCAGCAGCTCAGGCTCAGATACGCAGTATTTT.

The chain carries TRBV10-3 and TRBJ1-5, with no clear D. The ends were cut back, 4 bases at V and 2 bases at J, with 12 bases in the middle. The CDR3 runs 15 residues. Germline values: CDR1 ENHRY, CDR2 SYGVKD. The chain's CDR3 is CAISGVHNGNQPQHF. In DNA, the CDR3 is TGTGCCATCAGTGGTGTACACAACGGCAATCAGCCCCAGCATTTT.

V is TRBV9 and J is TRBJ1-3, with TRBD1 matching over 10 bases. This CDR3 is built from 15 residues. Germline V CDR1 and CDR2: SGDLS, YYNGEE. The V gene end was trimmed by 2 bases and the J gene end by 3 bases; junction bases not matched to a gene: 2. The CDR3 here is CASSVGQGLGNTIYF. The CDR3 nucleotides are TGTGCCAGCAGCGTGGGACAGGGGCTTGGAAACACCATATATTTT.

The V gene is TRBV2, the J gene TRBJ1-6; weak D call: TRBD1 (5 bases). The germline V gene has CDR1 SNHLY and CDR2 FYNNEI. Trimming cost V 6 bases and J 9 bases, with 21 bases left between them. CDR3 size: 16 residues. CDR3 sequence: CASSFRSGQGGSPLHF. The CDR3 nucleotides are TGTGCCAGCAGCTTCCGGTCGGGGCAGGGAGGTTCACCCCTCCACTTT.

The chain carries TRBV6-1 and TRBJ2-1, with D perhaps TRBD2 (6 bases). Germline assignment: CDR1 MNHNS and CDR2 SASEGT. The length of the CDR3 is 15 residues. The germline V and J ends were trimmed by 2 bases and 3 bases, with 11 bases remaining between them. The CDR3 nucleotides read TGTGCCAGCAGTGAATCAGCCGGGAGCTACAATGAGCAGTTCTTC. Protein product: CASSESAGSYNEQFF.

The chain links TRBV5-4 to TRBJ1-4; no firm D call. V shed 0 bases and J shed 7 bases, with 13 bases lying between them. The CDR3 has 15 residues. Germline V gene sequence: CDR1 SGHNT, CDR2 YYREEE (reference sequence). DNA for the CDR3: TGTGCCAGCAGCTTGGCCCCGGGAGCGGGTGAAAAACTGTTTTTT. It encodes CASSLAPGAGEKLFF.

The chain links TRBV5-4 to TRBJ1-4, with D uncertain. Germline lookup yields CDR1 SGHNT and CDR2 YYREEE (reference sequence). The V end was cut by 4 bases, the J end by 6 bases, with 16 bases between. The CDR3 is 15 amino acids. The CDR3 reads CASSPPRELDEKLFF. The DNA for the CDR3 is TGTGCCAGCAGCCCCCCCCGGGAATTGGATGAAAAACTGTTTTTT.

This rearrangement joins TRBV5-6 to TRBJ2-1; the match to TRBD2 covers 8 bases. The CDR3 runs to 16 residues. The V and J ends lost 4 bases and 9 bases, in that order; junction bases with no gene match: 15. Germline V gene lookup returns CDR1 SGHDT and CDR2 YYEEEE. The CDR3 DNA reads TGTGCCAGCAGCCCAACACCGGGACTAGAGTCGGCTGAGCAGTTCTTC. Translating it yields CASSPTPGLESAEQFF.

The chain couples TRBV7-9 to TRBJ2-2; D ambiguous. In germline, CDR1 is SEHNR, CDR2 FQNEAQ (reference sequence). This CDR3 comprises 15 residues. V was clipped by 2 bases and J by 0 bases, with 7 bases between them. CDR3 sequence: CASSLRYANTGELFF. CDR3 bases: TGTGCCAGCAGCTTACGGTACGCGAACACCGGGGAGCTGTTTTTT. The variable domain in full, with the rest retrieved from reference TRBV7-9 and TRBJ2-2, is DTGVSQNPRHKITKRGQNVTFRCDPISEHNRLYWYRQTLGQGPEFLTYFQNEAQLEKSRLLSDRFSAERPKGSFSTLEIQRTEQGDSAMYLCASSLRYANTGELFFGEGSRLTVL.

V gene TRBV2 combines with J gene TRBJ2-7; 11 positions agree with TRBD2. With V trimmed by 6 bases and J by 3 bases, 7 bases remained unmatched. Germline lookup yields CDR1 SNHLY and CDR2 FYNNEI. This CDR3 has 15 amino acids. The CDR3 region is CASSHSGRGNYEQYF. The CDR3 DNA is TGTGCCAGCAGCCATAGCGGGAGGGGAAACTACGAGCAGTACTTC.

The chain has TRBV29-1 and TRBJ2-2; 12 nucleotides line up with TRBD2. CDR1 and CDR2 (germline): SQVTM, ANQGSEA. J was trimmed by 8 bases and V by 3 bases; bases with no gene match: 4. The CDR3 runs to 14 residues. CDR3 coding DNA: TGCAGCGTTGAGACTAGCGGGAGAGCGGGGGAGCTGTTTTTT. It translates to CSVETSGRAGELFF.

The gene calls are TRBV7-2 and TRBJ2-3, with a weak D call TRBD2 (7 bases). Germline V gene data show CDR1 as SGHTA and CDR2 as FQGNSA. The CDR3 length is 17 residues. V lost 5 bases to trimming and J lost 2 bases, with 20 bases between them. CDR3 sequence (DNA): TGTGCCAGCAGCAGACCTCTCGCGGGGGCCAACACAGATACGCAGTATTTT. Encoded protein: CASSRPLAGANTDTQYF.

This clone was recorded only once. The chain carries TRBV29-1 and TRBJ2-1; D perhaps matches TRBD2 (7 bases). This CDR3 comprises 14 residues. V was pared by 4 bases and J by 8 bases, with 18 bases between. Looked up from germline, CDR1 is SQVTM and CDR2 is ANQGSEA. The CDR3 DNA follows: TGCAGCGTTGGTTGGTCTGGGGGGGCGCATGAGCAGTTCTTC. Amino acid sequence: CSVGWSGGAHEQFF.